Presented here are 19 T cell receptor beta chains from one specimen sequenced in a study of Graves' ophthalmopathy and Graves' hyperthyroidism. Investigators amplified TCR beta CDR3 regions from RNA transcripts. HTBI-primed RT-PCR formed the first round, and a multiplex PCR formed the second. TCRdb ran MiXCR on the multiplex PCR reads and lists one entry per CDR3 protein. The sample yields around 660,000 distinct CDR3 sequences, roughly 39% seen once. Sequencing was done on a sample of peripheral blood. The receptors come from an adult man with Graves' ophthalmopathy.

J is TRBJ1-1 and V is TRBV19; 7 nucleotides align to TRBD1. J lost 5 bases, V lost 4 bases, and 7 bases had no gene match. Germline V gene data show CDR1 as LNHDA and CDR2 as SQIVND (reference sequence). CDR3 size: 14 residues. CDR3 bases: TGTGCCAGTAGTACGGAGGGGGCTGGAACTGAAGCTTTCTTT. Its protein product is CASSTEGAGTEAFF.

This clonotype came up many times. This rearrangement joins TRBV20-1 to TRBJ1-1, with 9 bases that match TRBD1. V dropped 3 bases and J dropped 10; count of bases not matched to a gene: 12. This CDR3 is 14 amino acids long. Germline CDR1 is DFQATT and CDR2 is SNEGSKA (reference sequence). The CDR3 loop reads CSARDRGSLAGAFF. The CDR3 region has the DNA TGCAGTGCTAGGGACAGGGGCAGCTTAGCGGGAGCTTTCTTT.

Ten or more counts support this clonotype. The chain recombines TRBV9 with TRBJ2-5, with D possibly being TRBD2 (6 bases). From germline, CDR1 is SGDLS and CDR2 YYNGEE. V lost 0 bases and J lost 4, with 10 bases in between. The CDR3 runs 14 residues. CDR3 nucleotides: TGTGCCAGCAGCGTAGCGGAGGGGCTAGAGACCCAGTACTTC. Its translation is CASSVAEGLETQYF.

This clonotype was detected ten times or more. V gene TRBV12-3 or TRBV12-4 combines with J gene TRBJ2-5; TRBD2 matches at 8 bases. V was clipped by 6 bases and J by 2 bases; unmatched bases: 5. CDR3 length equals 14 residues. The CDR3 DNA reads as TGTGCCAGCAGATTTACTAGCGGTCAAGAGACCCAGTACTTC. This gives the protein CASRFTSGQETQYF.

This chain links TRBV6-1 with TRBJ1-2; no definite D call. V was cut by 7 bases and J by 6 bases, with 18 bases left in between. The CDR3 length is 14 residues. The germline CDR1 and CDR2 sequences are MNHNS and SASEGT. CDR3 loop: CASTEAGESDGYTF. CDR3 coding DNA: TGTGCCAGCACCGAGGCCGGGGAATCGGATGGCTACACCTTC.

About this clonotype: The junction departs from the called germline gene at one end, perhaps through a read error. The chain combines TRBV20-1 with TRBJ1-2; D may be TRBD1 (6 bases). The length of the CDR3 is 14 residues. Germline loops: CDR1 DFQATT, CDR2 SNEGSKA (reference sequence). The CDR3 protein is CSARWGAVSDGYAF. The CDR3 bases are TGCAGTGCTAGATGGGGGGCAGTCTCGGATGGCTACGCCTTC.

V usage is TRBV10-2 and J usage is TRBJ1-6, with a weak D call TRBD1 (5 bases). This CDR3 comprises 14 residues. The V gene's germline CDR1 is WSHSY and CDR2 SAAADI. V was trimmed by 7 bases and J by 8 bases, leaving 15 bases between them. The CDR3 bases are TGCGCCAGCACCCCTCGGCAGGGATATTCACCCCTCCACTTT. Amino acids: CASTPRQGYSPLHF.

The V and J genes are TRBV5-1 and TRBJ2-7; D might be TRBD1 (6 bases). CDR1 is SGHRS and CDR2 is YFSETQ in the germline V gene. CDR3 length equals 15 residues. Trimming removed 0 bases from V and 0 bases from J, with 10 bases in between. Here the CDR3 DNA reads TGCGCCAGCAGCTTGGGCTTGGACAGCTCCTACGAGCAGTACTTC. The encoded protein is CASSLGLDSSYEQYF.

This clonotype was counted only a few times. The CDR3 spells CASSTAGTEAFF. The CDR3 coding sequence is TGTGCCAGCAGTACGGCCGGGACTGAAGCTTTCTTT. V usage is TRBV6-5 and J usage is TRBJ1-1; D unresolved. CDR1 and CDR2 (germline): MNHEY, SVGAGI. CDR3 length equals 12 residues. The germline V and J ends were trimmed by 5 bases and 5 bases, with 9 bases remaining between them.

This clonotype was picked up one time. One junction end disagrees with the germline gene, perhaps due to a read error. The rearrangement links TRBV20-1 to TRBJ2-7; 7 positions match TRBD2. Germline V CDR1 and CDR2: DFQATT, SNEGSKA (reference sequence). The CDR3 totals 14 residues. The CDR3 nucleotides read TGCAGTGCTAGAGGGGGCGGGAGCTCCCACGAGCAGTACTTC. Translation: CSARGGGSSHEQYF.

The chain carries TRBV15 and TRBJ2-7, with D possibly TRBD1 on 6 matching bases. CDR1 LNHNV and CDR2 YYDKDF come from the germline V gene (reference sequence). The CDR3 has 14 amino acids. V was trimmed by 3 bases and J by 8 bases, leaving 17 bases between them. CDR3 region: CATSSSAPGDKQYF. The CDR3 nucleotides read TGTGCCACCAGCAGCTCAGCGCCAGGGGATAAGCAGTACTTC.

There are many counts of this clonotype. The chain uses TRBV6-5 and TRBJ2-7; 7 bases match TRBD1. Trimming cost V 7 bases and J 2 bases; bases outside gene matches: 5. Germline V lookup: CDR1 MNHEY, CDR2 SVGAGI. This CDR3 contains 13 residues. The CDR3 here is CASTETGTYEQYF. CDR3 nucleotide sequence: TGTGCCAGCACCGAGACAGGGACCTACGAGCAGTACTTC.

This sequence joins TRBV9 and TRBJ2-7, with unresolved D. Germline V gene sequence: CDR1 SGDLS, CDR2 YYNGEE. The V gene lost 0 bases and the J gene lost 0 bases, with 13 bases spanning the gap. CDR3 length: 16 residues. The CDR3 DNA reads as TGTGCCAGCAGCGTAGCGGTATCGGTCTCCTCCTACGAGCAGTACTTC. Translating gives CASSVAVSVSSYEQYF.

This clonotype was found many times. The gene calls are TRBV10-3 and TRBJ2-7; D call uncertain. The V and J ends lost 5 bases and 6 bases respectively, with 17 bases between them. The CDR3 has 14 amino acids. The germline V gene has CDR1 ENHRY and CDR2 SYGVKD. CDR3 in DNA: TGTGCCATCAGTTTCGAGCCACCCGGCTCCGAGCAGTACTTC. Residues: CAISFEPPGSEQYF.

Many counts were recorded for this clonotype. The chain carries TRBV19 and TRBJ1-1; D unresolved. V lost 6 bases and J 5 bases, leaving 13 bases between the germline ends. Germline-derived CDR1 and CDR2 are LNHDA and SQIVND (reference sequence). CDR3 length: 13 residues. CDR3: CASSDPPRTEAFF. CDR3 bases: TGTGCCAGTAGCGATCCCCCGCGGACTGAAGCTTTCTTT.

This chain joins TRBV19 and TRBJ1-3, with D tentatively TRBD1 (6 bases). Germline lookup yields CDR1 LNHDA and CDR2 SQIVND (reference sequence). CDR3 size: 13 residues. Deletions cut 9 bases from V and 1 base from J, with 10 bases between. The CDR3, as DNA: TGTGCCAGCGGACAGTCTTCTGGAAACACCATATATTTT. Protein: CASGQSSGNTIYF.

The chain is built from TRBV7-8 and TRBJ2-2; D remains ambiguous. This CDR3 is built from 14 residues. The ends were cut back, 11 bases at V and 1 base at J, with 14 bases in the middle. The germline V gene encodes CDR1 SGHVS and CDR2 FQNEAQ. The CDR3 here is CAWSLDLNTGELFF. The DNA for the CDR3 is TGTGCCTGGAGCCTAGACTTGAACACCGGGGAGCTGTTTTTT. The full variable domain, with the rest looked up from reference TRBV7-8 and TRBJ2-2, is GAGVSQSPRYKVAKRGQDVALRCDPISGHVSLFWYQQALGQGPEFLTYFQNEAQLDKSGLPSDRFFAERPEGSVSTLKIQRTQQEDSAVYLCAWSLDLNTGELFFGEGSRLTVL.

This clonotype was found many times. CDR3 sequence: CASSHIQSSGNTIYF. The DNA of the CDR3 is TGTGCCAGCAGCCACATACAGAGCTCTGGAAACACCATATATTTT. The chain joins TRBV4-2 to TRBJ1-3; no reliable D call. The germline gives CDR1 LGHNA, CDR2 YNFKEQ. V was clipped by 3 bases and J by 0 bases, with 9 bases between them. This CDR3 contains 15 residues.

The rearrangement joins TRBV12-3 or TRBV12-4 to TRBJ2-5; TRBD2 aligns across 7 bases. This CDR3 is built from 16 residues. The V and J ends lost 5 bases and 2 bases, in that order; junction bases with no gene match: 11. The CDR3 sequence: CASSLHWGRAQETQYF. In DNA, the CDR3 is TGTGCCAGCAGTCTTCATTGGGGGAGGGCACAAGAGACCCAGTACTTC.